The 7 T cell receptor beta chains listed next were all sequenced from one sample in a study of blood T cell repertoires in COVID-19. TCRdb keeps only in-frame clones here, not all; method: immunoSEQ multiplex PCR. The table includes some 200,000 clones, around 84% detected once. Sequenced material: peripheral blood. These receptors came from an elderly man with acute or convalescent COVID-19.

This clone has just one count. This chain uses TRBV7-3 with TRBJ1-2; D gene unclear. The CDR3 extends over 13 amino acids. Trimming took off 1 base at V and 7 bases at J, with 10 bases between the two ends. Germline V gives CDR1 SGHTA, CDR2 FQGTGA. In DNA, the CDR3 is TGTGCCAGCAGCTTAAACTCCGTTTCTGGCTACACCTTC. It specifies CASSLNSVSGYTF.

CDR3 coding DNA: TGTGCCACCAGTGATTCGAGTCCCGGGACAGGGGGTCGGTATGAAAAACTGTTTTTT. This gives the protein CATSDSSPGTGGRYEKLFF. The chain carries TRBV24-1 and TRBJ1-4; 11 nucleotides agree with TRBD1. Trimming removed 2 bases from V and 6 bases from J; junction bases left unmatched: 13. The CDR3 is 19 residues long. Germline V gene data show CDR1 as KGHDR and CDR2 as SFDVKD.

The J gene is TRBJ2-7, the V gene TRBV16; TRBD2 matches 7 bases. V gave up 4 bases and J gave up 3 bases; unmatched junction bases: 12. CDR3 length: 16 residues. Per germline, CDR1 KGHSY and CDR2 FQNENV. CDR3 protein: CASSRVRAGAYYEQYV. In DNA form, the CDR3 reads TGTGCCAGCAGCCGGGTCCGGGCGGGAGCGTACTACGAGCAGTACGTC.

The gene calls are TRBV7-9 and TRBJ2-7; TRBD1 agrees at 7 bases. The length of the CDR3 is 16 residues. Germline trimming cut 0 bases from V and 3 bases from J; bases unmatched to any gene: 8. The germline CDR1 and CDR2 sequences are SEHNR and FQNEAQ (reference sequence). The chain's CDR3 is CASSLAGSPGGYEQYF. The CDR3 DNA reads TGTGCCAGCAGCTTAGCAGGGAGTCCAGGGGGCTACGAGCAGTACTTC.

CDR3 coding DNA: TGTGCCAGCAGTCTGACGGACAGGGTGTTAGACTATGGCTACACCTTC. Encoded protein: CASSLTDRVLDYGYTF. The chain joins TRBV28 to TRBJ1-2; TRBD1 matches at 8 bases. The CDR3 is 16 amino acids. The V gene end was trimmed by 5 bases and the J gene end by 3 bases; junction bases not matched to a gene: 11. Germline V gives CDR1 MDHEN, CDR2 SYDVKM.

The chain employs TRBV6-1 and TRBJ1-2, with D hard to call. Germline values: CDR1 MNHNS, CDR2 SASEGT. Deletions cut 2 bases from V and 8 bases from J, with 12 bases between. CDR3 size: 13 residues. The CDR3 sequence is CASSEKPQWGYTF. CDR3 sequence (DNA): TGTGCCAGCAGTGAAAAGCCCCAATGGGGCTACACCTTC.

The V gene is TRBV30, the J gene TRBJ1-2, with D hard to call. V lost 0 bases and J lost 2, with 10 bases in between. The CDR3 loop spans 14 amino acids. Germline lookup yields CDR1 GTSNPN and CDR2 SVGIG (reference sequence). This chain's CDR3 is CAWSVQLRNYGYTF. CDR3 sequence (DNA): TGTGCCTGGAGTGTACAGCTTAGAAACTATGGCTACACCTTC.